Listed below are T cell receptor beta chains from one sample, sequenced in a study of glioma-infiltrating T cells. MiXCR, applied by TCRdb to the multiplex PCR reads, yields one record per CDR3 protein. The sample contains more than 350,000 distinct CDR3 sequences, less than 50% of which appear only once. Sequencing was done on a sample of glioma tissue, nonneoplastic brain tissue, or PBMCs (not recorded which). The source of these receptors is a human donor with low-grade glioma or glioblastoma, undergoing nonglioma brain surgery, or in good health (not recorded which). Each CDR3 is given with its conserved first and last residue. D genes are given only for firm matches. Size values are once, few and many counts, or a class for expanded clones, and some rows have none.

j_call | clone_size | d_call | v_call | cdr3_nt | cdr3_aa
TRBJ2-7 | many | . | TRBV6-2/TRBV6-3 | TGTGCCAGCAAGAGGACAGCTATCTCCTACGAGCAGTACTTC | CASKRTAISYEQYF
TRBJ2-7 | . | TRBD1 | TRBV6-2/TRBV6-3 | TGTGCCAGCAGTTACTCGACGGGACAGGTAAACTTC | CASSYSTGQVNF
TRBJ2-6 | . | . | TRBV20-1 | TGCAGTGCTAGAGATGGGAGACCTGGGGCCAACGTCCTGACTTTC | CSARDGRPGANVLTF
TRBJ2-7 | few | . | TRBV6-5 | TGTGCCAGCAGTTATGACAGATTCTACGAGCAGTACTTC | CASSYDRFYEQYF
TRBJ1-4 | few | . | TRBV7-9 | TGTGCCAGCACCCCGGGACGGGGGAATGAAAAACTGTTTTTT | CASTPGRGNEKLFF
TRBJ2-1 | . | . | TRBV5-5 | TGTGCCAGCAGCCACATCTCTGCGGGACTTTACAATGAGCAGTTCTTC | CASSHISAGLYNEQFF
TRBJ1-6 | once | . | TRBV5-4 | TGTGCCAGCAGCTTGTGGAATAATTCACCCCTCCACTTT | CASSLWNNSPLHF
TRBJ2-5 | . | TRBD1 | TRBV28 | TGTGCCAGCAGTCCCCGACAGGGAAGTGGTAGAGAGACCCAGTACTTC | CASSPRQGSGRETQYF
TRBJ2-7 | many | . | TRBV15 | TGTGCCACCAGTCAGGGCTCTCGCTCCTACGAGCAGTACTTC | CATSQGSRSYEQYF
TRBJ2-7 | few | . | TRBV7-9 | TGTGCCAGCAGCTTAGGGGCAGGGAACGACGAGCAGTACTTC | CASSLGAGNDEQYF
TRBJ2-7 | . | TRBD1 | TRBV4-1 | TGCGCCAGCAGCCAAGCGTCCGGACAGGGGCTGTTCCCAAAGTACTTC | CASSQASGQGLFPKYF
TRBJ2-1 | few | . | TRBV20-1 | TGCAGTGCTCGTCTGGGACTCCTCAATGAGCAGTTCTTC | CSARLGLLNEQFF
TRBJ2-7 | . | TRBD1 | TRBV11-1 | TGTGCCAGCAGCCCCCGGGACAGGGTGCACGAGCAGTACTTC | CASSPRDRVHEQYF
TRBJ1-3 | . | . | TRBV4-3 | TGCGCCAGCAGCCAAGGGGCCCAGAGCTCTGGAAACACCATATATTTT | CASSQGAQSSGNTIYF
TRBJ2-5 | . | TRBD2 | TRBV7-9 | TGTGCCAGCAGCTTAGACCCCCGGACTAGCGGGACAAAGACCCAGTACTTC | CASSLDPRTSGTKTQYF
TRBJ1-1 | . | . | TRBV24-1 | TGTGCCACCAGTGATACTACGACAGGTAACACTAAAGCTTTCTTT | CATSDTTTGNTKAFF